This section outlines one TCR beta chain sequence together with its context. These data originate in a study of T cell responses to AZD1222 COVID-19 vaccine. Assay: immunoSEQ multiplex PCR; the TCRdb copy retains only in-frame clones and omits some. This table holds about 110,000 clones, approximately 86% found once. This TCR came from an adult in good health. The starting material was peripheral blood, obtained on day 0 of AZD1222 vaccination.

CDR3 protein: CASRTEYLTVNTEAFF. CDR3 DNA sequence: TGTGCCAGTAGGACAGAGTACCTGACAGTGAACACTGAAGCTTTCTTT. This chain links TRBV19 with TRBJ1-1; TRBD1 is a possible D gene (5 bases). CDR3 length equals 16 residues. V dropped 6 bases and J dropped 0 bases, with 17 bases sitting between them. Per germline, CDR1 LNHDA and CDR2 SQIVND (reference sequence).